A single sample gave rise to the 28 T cell receptor beta chains below, sequenced in a study of blood T cell repertoires in COVID-19. TCRdb keeps only in-frame clones here, not all; method: immunoSEQ multiplex PCR. The sample shows some 150,000 clones, 80% to 85% of them seen only once. The sequencing input was peripheral blood. The source is a human donor with acute or convalescent COVID-19. The donor label of this sample is uncertain.

This clone was counted only a few times. The chain is built from TRBV15 and TRBJ1-1, with no clear D. The germline V gene has CDR1 LNHNV and CDR2 YYDKDF (reference sequence). This CDR3 spans 12 amino acids. The V gene lost 0 bases and the J gene lost 8 bases, with 7 bases spanning the gap. CDR3 amino acids: CATSRDLSEAFF. The CDR3 DNA is TGTGCCACCAGCAGAGATCTTTCCGAAGCTTTCTTT.

This chain uses TRBV10-2 with TRBJ1-1; possible D gene TRBD1, 5 bases. This CDR3 is 14 amino acids long. Germline CDR1 and CDR2: WSHSY and SAAADI. V was trimmed by 6 bases and J by 4 bases, leaving 15 bases between them. CDR3 sequence (DNA): TGCGCCAGCAGAGGCTCCCTCGGGGGCACTGAAGCTTTCTTT. Translated: CASRGSLGGTEAFF.

The chain employs TRBV6-4 and TRBJ2-3; possibly TRBD2 for D (5 bases). Trimming took off 2 bases at V and 5 bases at J, with 14 bases between the two ends. The CDR3 spans 15 residues. Germline V gene data show CDR1 as MRHNA and CDR2 as SNTAGT. CDR3: CASSDAGEPQDTQYF. CDR3 DNA: TGTGCCAGCAGTGACGCCGGGGAGCCCCAAGATACGCAGTATTTT.

The V gene is TRBV4-1, the J gene TRBJ1-4; D is unclear. V dropped 0 bases and J dropped 7 bases, with 15 bases sitting between them. Germline CDR1 reads MGHRA; CDR2 reads YSYEKL. This CDR3 contains 16 residues. The CDR3 DNA follows: TGCGCCAGCAGCCAAGAGCCGGGTCTTAGTGGTGAAAAACTGTTTTTT. Protein product: CASSQEPGLSGEKLFF.

The chain employs TRBV2 and TRBJ2-7; possible D gene TRBD2, 5 bases. The CDR3 length is 14 residues. V was pared by 4 bases and J by 4 bases, with 14 bases between. Per the germline V gene, CDR1 is SNHLY and CDR2 is FYNNEI. The chain's CDR3 is CASSALPGLYEQYF. In DNA form, the CDR3 reads TGTGCCAGCAGTGCGCTTCCCGGACTTTACGAGCAGTACTTC.

V is TRBV7-2 and J is TRBJ1-5; TRBD1 might be the D (6 bases). V was cut by 5 bases and J by 2 bases, with 13 bases left in between. This CDR3 contains 15 residues. Germline lookup yields CDR1 SGHTA and CDR2 FQGNSA. The CDR3 is CASSAGGARNQPQHF. In DNA, the CDR3 is TGTGCCAGCAGCGCGGGGGGGGCCCGCAATCAGCCCCAGCATTTT.

The chain employs TRBV3-1 (or the pseudogene TRBV3-2) and TRBJ2-3; 7 bases are a match to TRBD2. The CDR3 covers 18 residues. With V trimmed by 2 bases and J by 6 bases, 17 bases remained unmatched. Germline V gene sequence: CDR1 LGHDT, CDR2 YNNKEL (reference sequence). The CDR3 region has the DNA TGTGCCAGCAGCCAAAGACATGGGGAGGCGGGAGATAGGGATACGCAGTATTTT. It codes for CASSQRHGEAGDRDTQYF.

The chain uses TRBV5-1 and TRBJ2-1, with D possibly being TRBD2 (6 bases). The CDR3 runs 16 residues. V gave up 4 bases and J gave up 4 bases, with 18 bases separating them. The germline V gene has CDR1 SGHRS and CDR2 YFSETQ. The CDR3 sequence is CASSAGLSYQYNEQFF. The CDR3 nucleotides read TGCGCCAGCAGCGCGGGACTCTCCTACCAATACAATGAGCAGTTCTTC.

This sequence joins TRBV6-1 and TRBJ2-7, with 9 bases identical to TRBD1. Trimming took 2 bases from V and 3 from J; bases not matched to a gene: 8. Looked up from germline, CDR1 is MNHNS and CDR2 is SASEGT. The CDR3 has 16 residues. DNA for the CDR3: TGTGCCAGCAGTGAATCGGGACAGGGCTGGAGCTACGAGCAGTACTTC. Amino acids: CASSESGQGWSYEQYF.

The rearrangement links TRBV11-2 to TRBJ2-7, with D tentatively TRBD1 (6 bases). V lost 3 bases to trimming and J lost 5 bases, with 17 bases between them. The CDR3 is 15 residues long. The germline V gene has CDR1 SGHAT and CDR2 FQNNGV. This CDR3 is CASSFTGRQEDEQYF. CDR3 sequence (DNA): TGTGCCAGCAGCTTTACTGGTCGACAGGAGGACGAGCAGTACTTC.

This chain connects TRBV19 to TRBJ1-2; the D is unclear. This CDR3 comprises 15 residues. Germline V gene lookup returns CDR1 LNHDA and CDR2 SQIVND (reference sequence). V lost 3 bases, J lost 3 bases, and 14 bases lay in between. The CDR3 sequence is CASSMGSPEDYGYTF. Here the CDR3 DNA reads TGTGCCAGTAGTATGGGTAGCCCGGAGGACTATGGCTACACCTTC.

The J gene is TRBJ2-3, the V gene TRBV7-8, with D possibly TRBD1 on 6 matching bases. V shed 1 base and J shed 3 bases, with 11 bases lying between them. CDR3 length: 15 residues. CDR1 and CDR2 (germline): SGHVS, FQNEAQ. For the CDR3, the DNA is TGTGCCAGCAGCTTAGGTCCAAGGGGGACAGATACGCAGTATTTT. It encodes CASSLGPRGTDTQYF.

V usage is TRBV9 and J usage is TRBJ2-3; D unresolved. V lost 2 bases to trimming and J lost 0 bases, with 10 bases between them. The CDR3 length is 15 residues. Germline assignment: CDR1 SGDLS and CDR2 YYNGEE. This CDR3 reads CASSVASRSTDTQYF. DNA for the CDR3: TGTGCCAGCAGCGTGGCCTCGCGGAGCACAGATACGCAGTATTTT.

This clone was counted a few times. V and J are TRBV9 and TRBJ2-7, with 8 bases lining up with TRBD1. CDR1 is SGDLS and CDR2 is YYNGEE in the germline V gene. This CDR3 is built from 14 residues. The V segment lost 4 bases and the J segment 3 bases; nucleotides outside the gene matches: 6. The CDR3 coding sequence is TGTGCCAGCAGCCCCCGGGACAGGTTCTACGAGCAGTACTTC. This encodes CASSPRDRFYEQYF.

The chain couples TRBV12-3 or TRBV12-4 to TRBJ1-4; D is undetermined. The V and J ends lost 4 bases and 0 bases respectively, with 3 bases between them. The CDR3 spans 13 residues. DNA for the CDR3: TGTGCCAGCAGTTCCTCAACTAATGAAAAACTGTTTTTT. It codes for CASSSSTNEKLFF.

This sequence joins TRBV20-1 and TRBJ2-1; 9 nucleotides match TRBD1. CDR3 length equals 15 residues. The ends lost 3 bases at V and 8 bases at J; junction bases unmatched: 11. Germline values: CDR1 DFQATT, CDR2 SNEGSKA (reference sequence). CDR3 coding DNA: TGCAGTGCTAGTGGAACAGGGGGCGTAACAGATGAGCAGTTCTTC. The encoded protein is CSASGTGGVTDEQFF.

This chain links TRBV10-3 with TRBJ1-1, with no clear D. Trimming removed 6 bases from V and 1 base from J, with 12 bases in between. CDR1 and CDR2 (germline): ENHRY, SYGVKD. The CDR3 consists of 14 residues. The CDR3 DNA sequence: TGTGCCATCAGCGTGCAGGAAACGAACACTGAAGCTTTCTTT. This sequence encodes CAISVQETNTEAFF.

The count of this clone is one. The rearrangement links TRBV5-1 to TRBJ1-6, with 9 bases matching TRBD1. Unmatched junction bases numbered 0, after V lost 0 bases and J lost 5 bases. The CDR3 consists of 15 residues. The germline V gene encodes CDR1 SGHRS and CDR2 YFSETQ. The CDR3 spells CASSLGDRDNSPLHF. As DNA, the CDR3 is TGCGCCAGCAGCTTGGGGGACAGGGATAATTCACCCCTCCACTTT.

The rearrangement links TRBV3-1 (or the pseudogene TRBV3-2) to TRBJ2-5; perhaps TRBD1 as D (6 bases). This CDR3 contains 16 residues. V lost 4 bases and J 1 base, leaving 16 bases between the germline ends. The V gene's germline CDR1 is LGHDT and CDR2 YNNKEL (reference sequence). CDR3 loop: CASSPRDNLRQETQYF. Here the CDR3 DNA reads TGTGCCAGCAGCCCTCGGGACAACCTTCGCCAAGAGACCCAGTACTTC.

The J gene is TRBJ2-2, the V gene TRBV30; 12 bases fit TRBD1. Germline V gene lookup returns CDR1 GTSNPN and CDR2 SVGIG (reference sequence). CDR3 length: 17 residues. The J segment lost 8 bases and the V segment lost 6 bases, leaving 16 bases of the junction unmatched. The CDR3 DNA sequence: TGTGCCTGCCCCTGGGACAGGGGGCCTGTATGGACTGGGGAGCTGTTTTTT. The encoded protein is CACPWDRGPVWTGELFF.

The V gene is TRBV29-1, the J gene TRBJ2-1; D may be TRBD1 (5 bases). Trimming removed 6 bases at V and 5 bases at J, with 11 bases between. Per the germline V gene, CDR1 is SQVTM and CDR2 is ANQGSEA. The CDR3 totals 12 residues. The CDR3 spells CSVYAGNNEQFF. The CDR3 coding sequence is TGCAGCGTCTATGCAGGGAACAATGAGCAGTTCTTC.

The V call is TRBV10-2, the J call TRBJ2-1, with 13 nucleotides matching TRBD2. The CDR3 contains 15 residues. Germline CDR1 reads WSHSY; CDR2 reads SAAADI. J gave up 3 bases and V 6 bases, and 2 bases lay outside the gene matches. The CDR3 DNA follows: TGCGCCAGCAGCGGGACTAGCGGGGTCTACAATGAGCAGTTCTTC. Protein product: CASSGTSGVYNEQFF.

This rearrangement joins TRBV28 to TRBJ1-2; 7 bases are shared with TRBD1. The CDR3 length is 14 residues. After removal of 6 bases from V and 6 bases from J, the junction contained 10 bases not matched to a gene. CDR1 is MDHEN and CDR2 is SYDVKM in the germline V gene. The CDR3 here is CASSLPGQQNGYTF. DNA for the CDR3: TGTGCCAGCAGCCTACCGGGACAGCAGAATGGCTACACCTTC.

V usage is TRBV6-1 and J usage is TRBJ2-3, with TRBD2 as a possible D gene (6 bases). Trimming shortened V by 3 bases and J by 6 bases, and 13 bases separated the two germline ends. The CDR3 is made up of 14 amino acids. Germline CDR1 MNHNS, CDR2 SASEGT. The CDR3 nucleotides are TGTGCCAGCAGTGAGGGGGGAAGGTCGGATACGCAGTATTTT. Translation gives CASSEGGRSDTQYF.

The chain is built from TRBV9 and TRBJ2-5, with no clear D. CDR3 length equals 14 residues. Per germline, CDR1 SGDLS and CDR2 YYNGEE. The germline V and J ends were trimmed by 4 bases and 5 bases, with 15 bases remaining between them. The CDR3: CASSSDTQWETQYF. CDR3 nucleotides: TGTGCCAGCAGCTCCGACACCCAGTGGGAGACCCAGTACTTC.

This clone has only one observation. The DNA for the CDR3 is TGTGCCAGCAGGCCAGGGTCCTCGGAGACCCAGTACTTC. Translating gives CASRPGSSETQYF. The rearrangement uses TRBV6-5 and TRBJ2-5, with D possibly TRBD1 on 5 matching bases. This CDR3 region has 13 residues. Germline V lookup: CDR1 MNHEY, CDR2 SVGAGI. V was trimmed by 6 bases and J by 5 bases, leaving 13 bases between them.

This clone was counted between two and nine times. V and J are TRBV29-1 and TRBJ1-6; 8 positions match TRBD1. Germline assignment: CDR1 SQVTM and CDR2 ANQGSEA. This CDR3 spans 18 amino acids. V gave up 2 bases and J gave up 8 bases; unmatched junction bases: 17. CDR3 bases: TGCAGCGTTGAAAGTGACAGGGGTCTCGATCGGGACTATTCACCCCTCCACTTT. Protein: CSVESDRGLDRDYSPLHF.

The V gene is TRBV29-1, the J gene TRBJ2-3, with TRBD2 as a possible D gene (6 bases). This CDR3 has 11 amino acids. Trimming shortened V by 4 bases and J by 5 bases, and 7 bases separated the two germline ends. Germline CDR1 reads SQVTM; CDR2 reads ANQGSEA. The CDR3 coding sequence is TGCAGCGTTGGGAGGGGAGATACGCAGTATTTT. Its protein is CSVGRGDTQYF.